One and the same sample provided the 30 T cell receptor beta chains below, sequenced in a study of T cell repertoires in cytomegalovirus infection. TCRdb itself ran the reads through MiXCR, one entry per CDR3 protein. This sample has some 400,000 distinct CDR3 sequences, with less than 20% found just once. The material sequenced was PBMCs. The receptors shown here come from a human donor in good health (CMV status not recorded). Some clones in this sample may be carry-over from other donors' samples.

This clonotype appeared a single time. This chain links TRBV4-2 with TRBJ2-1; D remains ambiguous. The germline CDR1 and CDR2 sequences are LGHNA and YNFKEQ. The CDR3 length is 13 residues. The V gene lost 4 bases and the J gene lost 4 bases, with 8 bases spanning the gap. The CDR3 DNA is TGTGCCAGCAGCCCCCTAGAATACAATGAGCAGTTCTTC. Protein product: CASSPLEYNEQFF.

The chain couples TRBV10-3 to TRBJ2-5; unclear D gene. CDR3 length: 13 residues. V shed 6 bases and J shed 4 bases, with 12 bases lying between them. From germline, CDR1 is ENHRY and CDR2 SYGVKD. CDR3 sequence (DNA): TGTGCCATCAGCCAGGAATTCGGAGAGACCCAGTACTTC. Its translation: CAISQEFGETQYF.

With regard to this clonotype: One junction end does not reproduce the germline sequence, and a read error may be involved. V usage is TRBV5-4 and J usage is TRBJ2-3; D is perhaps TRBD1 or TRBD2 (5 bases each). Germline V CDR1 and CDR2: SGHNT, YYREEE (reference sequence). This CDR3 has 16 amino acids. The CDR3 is CASSDPGTISTDKQYF. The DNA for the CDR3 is TGTGCCAGCAGCGATCCCGGGACGATTAGCACAGATAAGCAGTATTTT.

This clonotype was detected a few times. The CDR3 loop is CASSTRRRGDTGELFF. CDR3 sequence (DNA): TGTGCCAGCAGCACACGACGGCGGGGGGACACCGGGGAGCTGTTTTTT. The chain links TRBV6-2 or TRBV6-3 to TRBJ2-2, with TRBD2 identical over 8 bases. Germline CDR1 MNHEY, CDR2 SVGEGT. This CDR3 comprises 16 residues. Trimming at V came to 6 bases and at J to 3 bases, leaving 9 bases not matched to a gene.

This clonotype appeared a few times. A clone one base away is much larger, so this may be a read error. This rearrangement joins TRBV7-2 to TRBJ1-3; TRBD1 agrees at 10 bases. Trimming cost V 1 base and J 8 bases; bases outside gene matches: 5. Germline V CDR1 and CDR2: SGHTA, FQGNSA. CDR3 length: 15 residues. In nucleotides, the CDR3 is TGTGCCAGCAGCTTAGATGACAGGGGGCGGGACACCATATATTTT. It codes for CASSLDDRGRDTIYF.

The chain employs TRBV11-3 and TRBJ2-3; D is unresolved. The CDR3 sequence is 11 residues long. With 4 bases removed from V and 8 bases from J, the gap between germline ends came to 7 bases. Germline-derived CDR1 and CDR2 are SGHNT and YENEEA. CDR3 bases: TGTGCCAGCAGCTCCCCCCGTACGCAGTATTTT. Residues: CASSSPRTQYF.

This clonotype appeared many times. The CDR3 DNA reads TGTGCCAGTAGTACCTACTCACAGGGGAACACTGAAGCTTTCTTT. This translates into CASSTYSQGNTEAFF. The rearrangement links TRBV19 to TRBJ1-1; D might be TRBD1 (6 bases). Trimming pared 4 bases from V and 1 base from J, leaving 13 bases between. The germline gives CDR1 LNHDA, CDR2 SQIVND (reference sequence). This CDR3 is 15 amino acids long.

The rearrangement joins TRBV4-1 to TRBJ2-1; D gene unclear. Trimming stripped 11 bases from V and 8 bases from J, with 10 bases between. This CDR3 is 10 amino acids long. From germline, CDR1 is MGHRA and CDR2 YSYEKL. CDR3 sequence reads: CADGRDEQFF. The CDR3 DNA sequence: TGCGCCGACGGTCGGGATGAGCAGTTCTTC.

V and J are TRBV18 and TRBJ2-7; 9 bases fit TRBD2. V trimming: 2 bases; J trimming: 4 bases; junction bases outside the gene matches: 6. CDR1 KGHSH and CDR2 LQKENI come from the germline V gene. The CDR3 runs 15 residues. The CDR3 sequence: CASSPISGRTYEQYF. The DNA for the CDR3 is TGTGCCAGCTCACCAATTAGCGGGAGAACGTACGAGCAGTACTTC.

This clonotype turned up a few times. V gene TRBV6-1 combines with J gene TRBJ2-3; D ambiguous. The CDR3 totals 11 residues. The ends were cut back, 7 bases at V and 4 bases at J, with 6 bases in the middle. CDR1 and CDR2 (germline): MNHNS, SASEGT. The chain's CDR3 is CASKRSDTQYF. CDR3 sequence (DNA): TGTGCCAGCAAACGGTCAGATACGCAGTATTTT.

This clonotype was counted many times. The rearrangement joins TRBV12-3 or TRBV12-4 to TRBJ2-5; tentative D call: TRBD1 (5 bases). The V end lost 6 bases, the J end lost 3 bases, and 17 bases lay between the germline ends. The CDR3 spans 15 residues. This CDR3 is CASSPHVTAKETQYF. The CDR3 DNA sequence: TGTGCCAGCAGCCCCCACGTGACAGCCAAAGAGACCCAGTACTTC.

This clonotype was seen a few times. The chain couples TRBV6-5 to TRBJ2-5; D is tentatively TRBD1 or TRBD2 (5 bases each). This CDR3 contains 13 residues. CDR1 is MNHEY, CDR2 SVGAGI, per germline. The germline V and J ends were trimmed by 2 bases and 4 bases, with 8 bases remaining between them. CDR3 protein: CASSYEGTETQYF. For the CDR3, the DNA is TGTGCCAGCAGTTACGAAGGGACAGAGACCCAGTACTTC.

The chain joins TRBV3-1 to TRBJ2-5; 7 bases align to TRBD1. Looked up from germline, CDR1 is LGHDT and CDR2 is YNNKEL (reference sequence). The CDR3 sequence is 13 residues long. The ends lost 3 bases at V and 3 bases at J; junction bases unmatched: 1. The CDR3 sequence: CASSQGTEETQYF. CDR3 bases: TGTGCCAGCAGCCAGGGGACAGAAGAGACCCAGTACTTC.

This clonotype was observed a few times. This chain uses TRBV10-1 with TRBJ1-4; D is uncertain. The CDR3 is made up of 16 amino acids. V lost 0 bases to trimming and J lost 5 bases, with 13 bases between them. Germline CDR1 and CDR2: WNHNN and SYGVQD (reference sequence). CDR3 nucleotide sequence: TGCGCCAGCAGTGAGTCGACTCCGGGTGGGAATGAAAAACTGTTTTTT. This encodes CASSESTPGGNEKLFF.

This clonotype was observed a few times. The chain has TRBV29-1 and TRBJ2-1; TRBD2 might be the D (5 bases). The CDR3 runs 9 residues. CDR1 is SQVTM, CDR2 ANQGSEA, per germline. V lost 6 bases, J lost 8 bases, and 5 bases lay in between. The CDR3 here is CSVGDEQFF. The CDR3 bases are TGCAGCGTGGGAGATGAGCAGTTCTTC.

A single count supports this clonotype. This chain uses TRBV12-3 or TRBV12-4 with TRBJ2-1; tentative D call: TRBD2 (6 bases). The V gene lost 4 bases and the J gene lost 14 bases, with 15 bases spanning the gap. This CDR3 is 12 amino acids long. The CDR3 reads CASSSVVWREFF. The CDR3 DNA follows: TGTGCCAGCAGTTCCGTAGTGTGGAGGGAGTTCTTC.

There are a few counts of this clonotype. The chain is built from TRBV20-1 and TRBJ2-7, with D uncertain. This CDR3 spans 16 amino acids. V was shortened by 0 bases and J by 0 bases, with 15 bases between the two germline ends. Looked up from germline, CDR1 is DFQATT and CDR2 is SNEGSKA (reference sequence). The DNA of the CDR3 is TGCAGTGCTAGAGAGCGTGGTTACCGAACCTCCTACGAGCAGTACTTC. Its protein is CSARERGYRTSYEQYF.

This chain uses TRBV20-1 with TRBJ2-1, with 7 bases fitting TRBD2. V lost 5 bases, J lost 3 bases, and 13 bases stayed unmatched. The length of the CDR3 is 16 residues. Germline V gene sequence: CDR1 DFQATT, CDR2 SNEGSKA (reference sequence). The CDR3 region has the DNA TGCAGTGCTCGGACTAGTTTCGGTCGGCACTACAATGAGCAGTTCTTC. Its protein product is CSARTSFGRHYNEQFF.

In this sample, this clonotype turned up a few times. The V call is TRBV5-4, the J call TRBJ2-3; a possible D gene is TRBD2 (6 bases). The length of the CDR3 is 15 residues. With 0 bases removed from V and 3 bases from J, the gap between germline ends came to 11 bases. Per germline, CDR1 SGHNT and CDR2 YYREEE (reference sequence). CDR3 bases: TGTGCCAGCAGCTTGGACGGGGGAGTGACAGATACGCAGTATTTT. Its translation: CASSLDGGVTDTQYF.

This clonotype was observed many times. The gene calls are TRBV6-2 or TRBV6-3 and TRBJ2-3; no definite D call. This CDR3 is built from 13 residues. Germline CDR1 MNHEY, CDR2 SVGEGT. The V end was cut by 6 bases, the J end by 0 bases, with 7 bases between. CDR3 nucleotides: TGTGCCAGCAGAGGATCTAGCACAGATACGCAGTATTTT. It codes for CASRGSSTDTQYF.

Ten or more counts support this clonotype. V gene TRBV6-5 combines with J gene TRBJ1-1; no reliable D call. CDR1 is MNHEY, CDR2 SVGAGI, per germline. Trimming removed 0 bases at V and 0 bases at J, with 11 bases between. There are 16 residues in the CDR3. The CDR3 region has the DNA TGTGCCAGCAGTTACTCAGGCAGCTTAATGAACACTGAAGCTTTCTTT. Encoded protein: CASSYSGSLMNTEAFF.

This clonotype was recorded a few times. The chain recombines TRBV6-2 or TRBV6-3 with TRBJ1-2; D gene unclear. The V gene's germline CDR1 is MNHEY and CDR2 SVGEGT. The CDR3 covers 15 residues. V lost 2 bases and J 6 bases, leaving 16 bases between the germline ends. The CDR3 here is CASSYELETQNGYTF. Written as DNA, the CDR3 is TGTGCCAGCAGTTACGAATTGGAGACACAGAATGGCTACACCTTC.

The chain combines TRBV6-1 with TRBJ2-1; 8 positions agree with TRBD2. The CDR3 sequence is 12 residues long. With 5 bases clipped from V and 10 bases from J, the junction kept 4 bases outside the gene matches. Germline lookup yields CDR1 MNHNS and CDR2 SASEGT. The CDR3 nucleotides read TGTGCCAGCAGTAGACTAGCGCTGGAGCAGTTCTTC. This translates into CASSRLALEQFF.

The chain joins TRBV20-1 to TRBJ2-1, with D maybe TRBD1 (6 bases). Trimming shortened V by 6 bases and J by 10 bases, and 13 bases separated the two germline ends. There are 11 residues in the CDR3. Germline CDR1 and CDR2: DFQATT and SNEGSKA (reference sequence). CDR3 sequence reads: CSAHRVREQFF. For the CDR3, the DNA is TGCAGTGCCCACAGGGTACGGGAGCAGTTCTTC.

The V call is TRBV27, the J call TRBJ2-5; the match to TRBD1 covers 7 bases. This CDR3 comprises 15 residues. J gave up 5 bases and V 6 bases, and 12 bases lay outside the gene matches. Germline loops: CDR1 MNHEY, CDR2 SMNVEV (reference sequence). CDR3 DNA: TGTGCCAGCAGCTTTTACAGGGGTGAGGTGGAGACCCAGTACTTC. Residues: CASSFYRGEVETQYF.

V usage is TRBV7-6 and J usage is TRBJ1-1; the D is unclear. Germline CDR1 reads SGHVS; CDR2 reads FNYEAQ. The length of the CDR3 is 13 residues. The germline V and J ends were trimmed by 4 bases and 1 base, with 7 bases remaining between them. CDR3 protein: CASSYGPNTEAFF. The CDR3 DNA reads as TGTGCCAGCAGCTACGGGCCGAACACTGAAGCTTTCTTT.

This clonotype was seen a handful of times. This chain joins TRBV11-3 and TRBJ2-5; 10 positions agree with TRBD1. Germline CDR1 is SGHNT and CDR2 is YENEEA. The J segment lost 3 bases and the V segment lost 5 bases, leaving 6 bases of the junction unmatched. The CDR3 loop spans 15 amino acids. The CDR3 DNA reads TGTGCCAGCAGCCCGGGACAGGGGTATGAAGAGACCCAGTACTTC. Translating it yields CASSPGQGYEETQYF.

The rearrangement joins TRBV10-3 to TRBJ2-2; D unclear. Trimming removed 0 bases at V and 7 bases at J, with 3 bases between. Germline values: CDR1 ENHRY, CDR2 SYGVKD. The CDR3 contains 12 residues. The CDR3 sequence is CAISESDGELFF. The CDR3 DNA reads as TGTGCCATCAGTGAGTCGGACGGGGAGCTGTTTTTT.

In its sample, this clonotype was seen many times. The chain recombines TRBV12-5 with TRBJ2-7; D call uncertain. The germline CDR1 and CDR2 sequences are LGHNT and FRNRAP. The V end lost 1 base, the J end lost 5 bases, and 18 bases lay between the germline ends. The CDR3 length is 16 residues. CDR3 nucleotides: TGTGCTAGTGGTTTGGGAGATCAGCAATGGATAGACGAGCAGTACTTC. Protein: CASGLGDQQWIDEQYF.

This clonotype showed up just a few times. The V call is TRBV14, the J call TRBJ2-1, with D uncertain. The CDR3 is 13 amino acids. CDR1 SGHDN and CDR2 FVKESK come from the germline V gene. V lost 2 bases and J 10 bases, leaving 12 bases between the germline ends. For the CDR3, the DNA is TGTGCCAGCAGCCAATCTCTGGGTTCCGAGCAGTTCTTC. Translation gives CASSQSLGSEQFF.